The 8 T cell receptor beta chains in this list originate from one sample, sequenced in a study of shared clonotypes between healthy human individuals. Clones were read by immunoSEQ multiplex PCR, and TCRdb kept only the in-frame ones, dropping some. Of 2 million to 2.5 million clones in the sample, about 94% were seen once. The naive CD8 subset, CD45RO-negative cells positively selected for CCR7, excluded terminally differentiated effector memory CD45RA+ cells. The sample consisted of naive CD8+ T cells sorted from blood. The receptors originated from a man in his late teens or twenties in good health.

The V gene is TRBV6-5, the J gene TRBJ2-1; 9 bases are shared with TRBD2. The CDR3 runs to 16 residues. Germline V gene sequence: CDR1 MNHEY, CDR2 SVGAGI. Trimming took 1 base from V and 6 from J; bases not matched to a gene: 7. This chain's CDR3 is CASSYFSGGPGNEQFF. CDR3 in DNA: TGTGCCAGCAGTTACTTTAGCGGGGGCCCTGGCAATGAGCAGTTCTTC.

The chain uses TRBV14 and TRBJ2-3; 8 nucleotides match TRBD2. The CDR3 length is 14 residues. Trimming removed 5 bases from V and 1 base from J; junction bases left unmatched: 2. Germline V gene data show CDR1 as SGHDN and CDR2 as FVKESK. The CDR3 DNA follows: TGTGCCAGCAGCGAACTAGCGGGCACAGATACGCAGTATTTT. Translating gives CASSELAGTDTQYF.

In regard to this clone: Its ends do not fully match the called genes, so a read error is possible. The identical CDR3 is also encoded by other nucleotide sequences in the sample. The CDR3: CASSLASGAYNEQFF. As DNA, the CDR3 is TGTGCCAGCAGCCTAGCTAGCGGGGCCTACAATGAGCAGTTCTTC. The chain has TRBV7-9 and TRBJ2-1; 9 bases are shared with TRBD2. The CDR3 has 15 amino acids. The V gene's germline CDR1 is SEHNR and CDR2 FQNEAQ (reference sequence).

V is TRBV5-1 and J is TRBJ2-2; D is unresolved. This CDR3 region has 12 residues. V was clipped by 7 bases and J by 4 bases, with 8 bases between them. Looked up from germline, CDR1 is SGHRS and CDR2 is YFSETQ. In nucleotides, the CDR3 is TGCGCCAGCCACCTATCCACCGGGGAGCTGTTTTTT. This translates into CASHLSTGELFF. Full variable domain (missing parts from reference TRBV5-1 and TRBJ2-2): KAGVTQTPRYLIKTRGQQVTLSCSPISGHRSVSWYQQTPGQGLQFLFEYFSETQRNKGNFPGRFSGRQFSNSRSEMNVSTLELGDSALYLCASHLSTGELFFGEGSRLTVL.

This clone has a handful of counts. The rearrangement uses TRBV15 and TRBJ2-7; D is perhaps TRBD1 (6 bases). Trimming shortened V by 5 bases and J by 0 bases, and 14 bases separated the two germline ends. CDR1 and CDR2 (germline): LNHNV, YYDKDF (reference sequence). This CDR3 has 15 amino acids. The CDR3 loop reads CATSFGQGSSYEQYF. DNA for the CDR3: TGTGCCACCAGCTTCGGGCAGGGGAGCTCCTACGAGCAGTACTTC.

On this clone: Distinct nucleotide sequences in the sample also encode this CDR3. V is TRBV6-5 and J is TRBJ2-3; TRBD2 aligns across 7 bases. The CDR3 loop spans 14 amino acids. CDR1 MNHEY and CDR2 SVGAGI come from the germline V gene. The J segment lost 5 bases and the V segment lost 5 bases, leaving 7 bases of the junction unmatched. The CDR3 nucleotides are TGTGCCAGCAGTCTCTCGGGGGGAGGAGATACGCAGTATTTT. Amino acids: CASSLSGGGDTQYF.

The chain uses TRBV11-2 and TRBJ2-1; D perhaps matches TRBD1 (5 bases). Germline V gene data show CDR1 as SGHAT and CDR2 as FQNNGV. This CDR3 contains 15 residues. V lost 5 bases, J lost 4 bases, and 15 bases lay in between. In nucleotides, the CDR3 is TGTGCCAGCAGCGATCGCCAAGGGGTTTACAATGAGCAGTTCTTC. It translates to CASSDRQGVYNEQFF.

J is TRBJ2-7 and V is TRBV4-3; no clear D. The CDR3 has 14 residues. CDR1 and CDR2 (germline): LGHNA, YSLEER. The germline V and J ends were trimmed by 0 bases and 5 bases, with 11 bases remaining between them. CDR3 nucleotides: TGCGCCAGCAGCCAAGACATAGGATTCCACGAGCAGTACTTC. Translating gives CASSQDIGFHEQYF.